The 20 T cell receptor beta chains below were found in one sample sequenced in a study of breast tumors, draining lymph nodes, adjacent tissues. The lymph nodes were axillary draining lymph nodes from breast cancer patients. TCRdb passed the multiplex PCR reads through MiXCR, listing each CDR3 protein once. This table holds around 150,000 distinct CDR3 sequences, approximately 20% found once. The sequenced sample was axillary lymph node tissue. The receptors come from a female donor with breast cancer. Some clones in this sample may be carry-over from other donors' samples.

The V call is TRBV28, the J call TRBJ2-3; D possibly corresponds to TRBD2 (6 bases). CDR1 is MDHEN and CDR2 is SYDVKM in the germline V gene. V was clipped by 2 bases and J by 3 bases, with 12 bases between them. The CDR3 contains 15 residues. The CDR3 sequence is CASSLRGRHTDTQYF. The CDR3 nucleotides read TGTGCCAGCAGTTTACGAGGGAGGCATACAGATACGCAGTATTTT. Variable domain in full (rest from reference TRBV28 and TRBJ2-3): DVKVTQSSRYLVKRTGEKVFLECVQDMDHENMFWYRQDPGLGLRLIYFSYDVKMKEKGDIPEGYSVSREKKERFSLILESASTNQTSMYLCASSLRGRHTDTQYFGPGTRLTVL.

With respect to this clonotype: This sequence may be a read error, since a much larger clone differs from it by one base. The chain combines TRBV6-2 or TRBV6-3 with TRBJ2-3; D not resolved. This CDR3 has 11 residues. CDR1 and CDR2 (germline): MNHEY, SVGEGT. The CDR3 loop is CACSYLAKEYF. CDR3 DNA sequence: TGTGCCTGCAGTTACTTGGCTAAAGAGTATTTT.

At least ten counts were recorded for this clonotype. The chain uses TRBV19 and TRBJ1-4; 7 bases align to TRBD1. Germline CDR1 reads LNHDA; CDR2 reads SQIVND (reference sequence). V lost 5 bases and J lost 9; bases outside the gene matches: 12. This CDR3 region has 15 residues. The CDR3 loop is CASSAQGEGGQKLFF. CDR3 bases: TGTGCCAGTAGTGCTCAGGGGGAAGGTGGGCAAAAACTGTTTTTT.

On this clonotype itself: A much larger clone lies one base from this, so it may be a read error. The chain uses TRBV25-1 and TRBJ1-2; D is unclear. The CDR3 runs 13 residues. The ends were cut back, 3 bases at V and 1 base at J, with 6 bases in the middle. Per the germline V gene, CDR1 is MGHDK and CDR2 is SYGVNS. CDR3 in DNA: TGTGCCAGCAGTGATGGCTGTAACTATGGCTACACCTTC. It specifies CASSDGCNYGYTF.

Many counts were recorded for this clonotype. The V and J genes are TRBV7-6 and TRBJ2-2, with D perhaps TRBD1 (5 bases). Per the germline V gene, CDR1 is SGHVS and CDR2 is FNYEAQ. V dropped 2 bases and J dropped 2 bases, with 18 bases sitting between them. The CDR3 loop spans 18 amino acids. The DNA for the CDR3 is TGTGCCAGCAGCTTAAGTCTGGGCAGGGCAATTAACACCGGGGAGCTGTTTTTT. It encodes CASSLSLGRAINTGELFF.

This clonotype showed up just a few times. The chain has TRBV19 and TRBJ2-5; possibly TRBD2 for D (5 bases). V was cut by 3 bases and J by 1 base, with 6 bases left in between. CDR1 and CDR2 from the germline V gene are LNHDA and SQIVND (reference sequence). The CDR3 totals 13 residues. CDR3 sequence (DNA): TGTGCCAGTAGTATGGACTTCCAAGAGACCCAGTACTTC. Protein sequence: CASSMDFQETQYF.

This clonotype was recorded at least ten times. V is TRBV6-1 and J is TRBJ1-6; D is unresolved. The CDR3 extends over 14 amino acids. Deletions cut 5 bases from V and 7 bases from J, with 12 bases between. Germline CDR1 and CDR2: MNHNS and SASEGT. The DNA for the CDR3 is TGTGCCAGCAGTTGGGGAGAGAAGAATTCACCCCTCCACTTT. Residues: CASSWGEKNSPLHF.

Comments on this clonotype: It may be a read error: a sequence one base away is much more abundant. The chain employs TRBV2 and TRBJ2-1, with TRBD2 identical over 9 bases. Germline values: CDR1 SNHLY, CDR2 FYNNEI. The CDR3 extends over 15 amino acids. CDR3 nucleotide sequence: TGTGCCAGCAGCCCAAGGGCTAGCGGGACACGTGAGCAGCTCTTC. It is translated as CASSPRASGTREQLF.

In this sample, this clonotype turned up once. A much larger clone differs from this one at a single base, so this may be a read error. The rearrangement joins TRBV28 to TRBJ2-1; D remains ambiguous. The CDR3 is 13 residues long. CDR1 MDHEN and CDR2 SYDVKM come from the germline V gene. CDR3 region: CASSLALYNKQFF. The CDR3 DNA follows: TGTGCCAGCAGTTTAGCCTTGTACAATAAGCAGTTCTTC.

To note about this clonotype: This may be a read error, as it is one base from a much larger clone. V gene TRBV6-2 or TRBV6-3 combines with J gene TRBJ1-2; D call uncertain. Germline lookup yields CDR1 MNHEY and CDR2 SVGEGT. The CDR3 is made up of 15 amino acids. The CDR3 bases are TGTGCCAGCAGACGATTTGATTGGGGATCCTATGGCTGCACCTTC. The encoded protein is CASRRFDWGSYGCTF.

This clonotype came up many times. V is TRBV4-3 and J is TRBJ2-1; perhaps TRBD2 as D (6 bases). Germline V gene lookup returns CDR1 LGHNA and CDR2 YSLEER. Trimming pared 0 bases from V and 5 bases from J, leaving 11 bases between. The CDR3 covers 15 residues. CDR3 nucleotides: TGCGCCAGCAGCCAAGATCTCGGGACTCACAATGAGCAGTTCTTC. It yields the protein CASSQDLGTHNEQFF.

This clonotype was found many times. The genes are TRBV27 and TRBJ2-1, with TRBD2 identical over 7 bases. This CDR3 comprises 16 residues. The V gene's germline CDR1 is MNHEY and CDR2 SMNVEV (reference sequence). The trim removed 1 base at V and 7 bases at J, leaving 10 bases unmatched. CDR3 coding DNA: TGTGCCAGCAGTTTATGGTCTAGCGGCAGACTTAATGAGCAGTTCTTC. Translation gives CASSLWSSGRLNEQFF.

This clonotype showed up many times. The chain is built from TRBV6-5 and TRBJ2-5, with D possibly being TRBD1 (5 bases). This CDR3 contains 12 residues. Germline CDR1 MNHEY, CDR2 SVGAGI. Trimming cost V 5 bases and J 7 bases, with 11 bases left between them. CDR3 loop: CASSPRQGTQYF. Written as DNA, the CDR3 is TGTGCCAGCAGTCCCCGCCAGGGGACCCAGTACTTC.

This chain joins TRBV5-1 and TRBJ2-3, with D perhaps matching TRBD2 (5 bases). This CDR3 has 14 residues. V was trimmed by 3 bases and J by 5 bases, leaving 13 bases between them. CDR1 SGHRS and CDR2 YFSETQ come from the germline V gene. The CDR3, as DNA: TGCGCCAGCAGCTCGGGTCCTAGCCGAGATACGCAGTATTTT. Amino acid sequence: CASSSGPSRDTQYF.

This clonotype was observed at least ten times. The rearrangement uses TRBV27 and TRBJ2-3; no clear D gene. The CDR3 consists of 15 residues. The germline CDR1 and CDR2 sequences are MNHEY and SMNVEV (reference sequence). The germline V and J ends were trimmed by 1 base and 0 bases, with 8 bases remaining between them. The CDR3 bases are TGTGCCAGCAGTTTATTAGGTAGTAGCACAGATACGCAGTATTTT. This gives the protein CASSLLGSSTDTQYF.

This clonotype was found a few times. The V gene is TRBV6-1, the J gene TRBJ1-5; D not resolved. Trimming left V 2 bases short and J 0 bases short, with 11 bases between. CDR3 length: 16 amino acids. Germline loops: CDR1 MNHNS, CDR2 SASEGT. CDR3 DNA sequence: TGTGCCAGCAGTGAATTTAGAGGCCTTAGCAATCAGCCCCAGCATTTT. This gives the protein CASSEFRGLSNQPQHF.

On this clonotype: Germline and junction disagree at one end, which may indicate a read error. The chain uses TRBV27 and TRBJ2-1, with D perhaps matching TRBD1 (5 bases). The CDR3 covers 15 residues. The germline gives CDR1 MNHEY, CDR2 SMNVEV (reference sequence). CDR3 residues: CASSLGSGFGNEQLF. CDR3 in DNA: TGTGCCAGCAGTTTAGGTTCAGGGTTTGGCAATGAGCAGCTCTTC.

Ten or more counts support this clonotype. This rearrangement joins TRBV7-3 to TRBJ2-2; no reliable D call. The CDR3 is 13 amino acids. CDR1 is SGHTA, CDR2 FQGTGA, per germline. V was clipped by 2 bases and J by 9 bases, with 10 bases between them. In DNA form, the CDR3 reads TGTGCCAGCAGCTTAGGAAAGAACCGGGAGCTGTTTTTT. Protein product: CASSLGKNRELFF.

This clonotype showed up many times. The CDR3 nucleotides read TGTGCCAGCAGCTTACTGGACACAGATACGCAGTATTTT. Amino acid sequence: CASSLLDTDTQYF. The V gene is TRBV5-5, the J gene TRBJ2-3; no firm D call. CDR3 size: 13 residues. Germline V gives CDR1 SGHKS, CDR2 YYEKEE (reference sequence). V was cut by 2 bases and J by 2 bases, with 6 bases left in between.

Notes on this clonotype: With a much larger clone just one base away, this may be a read error. This rearrangement joins TRBV28 to TRBJ2-2; perhaps TRBD2 as D (6 bases). Germline-derived CDR1 and CDR2 are MDHEN and SYDVKM. CDR3 length: 11 residues. CDR3 protein: CASRTIGGLFF. CDR3 bases: TGTGCCAGCAGGACGATCGGGGGGCTGTTTTTT.